This is a list of T cell receptor beta chains from one sample in a study of beta chain features in type 1 diabetes. TCRdb keeps only in-frame clones here, not all; method: immunoSEQ multiplex PCR. The sample shows hundreds of thousands of clones, roughly 31% of them seen only once. Material: naive CD4+ T cells from blood. The origin of the receptors is a man younger than 35 in good health. The CDR3 runs from the conserved cysteine through the conserved F or W. The D gene is left open where the match is weak. The size entry is marked missing in some rows and otherwise reads once, few, many or a size class.

v_gene	abundance	d_gene	j_gene	CDR3aa	CDR3nt
TRBV7-3	NA	TRBD2	TRBJ2-1	CASSPLARETNEQFF	TGTGCCAGCAGCCCTCTGGCGCGGGAGACGAATGAGCAGTTCTTC
TRBV5-1	NA	NA	TRBJ1-1	CASSFQGQNTEAFF	TGCGCCAGCAGCTTTCAGGGTCAGAACACTGAAGCTTTCTTT
TRBV28	NA	NA	TRBJ2-3	CASSRASIADTQYF	TGTGCCAGCAGTCGGGCTAGTATCGCAGATACGCAGTATTTT
TRBV30	NA	NA	TRBJ2-3	CAWSPGADTQYF	TGTGCCTGGAGCCCAGGGGCAGATACGCAGTATTTT
TRBV28	few	NA	TRBJ2-2	CASSVVAGELFF	TGTGCCAGCAGTGTGGTAGCCGGGGAGCTGTTTTTT
TRBV29-1	few	NA	TRBJ1-2	CSVVTGVANYGYTF	TGCAGCGTTGTCACCGGGGTAGCTAACTATGGCTACACCTTC
TRBV9	NA	NA	TRBJ2-2	CASTLTGSDGELFF	TGTGCCAGCACCCTAACAGGGAGTGACGGGGAGCTGTTTTTT
TRBV6-6	few	NA	TRBJ2-5	CASSHKQGQETQYF	TGTGCCAGCAGTCACAAGCAGGGTCAGGAGACCCAGTACTTC
TRBV4-1	NA	TRBD1	TRBJ2-4	CASSQPQGNIQYF	TGCGCCAGCAGCCAACCACAGGGGAACATTCAGTACTTC
TRBV19	NA	NA	TRBJ2-7	CASSIDATGYEQYF	TGTGCCAGTAGTATAGATGCGACGGGCTACGAGCAGTACTTC
TRBV2	NA	TRBD2	TRBJ2-3	CASSDGLAGATTDTQYF	TGTGCCAGCAGTGACGGACTAGCGGGAGCTACCACAGATACGCAGTATTTT
TRBV25-1	few	NA	TRBJ2-1	CASSEYMETDDNEQFF	TGTGCCAGCAGTGAATATATGGAGACAGATGACAATGAGCAGTTCTTC
TRBV30	few	TRBD2	TRBJ2-1	CALARLAGRNEQFF	TGTGCCTTAGCCCGACTAGCGGGTCGCAATGAGCAGTTCTTC
TRBV4-3	NA	TRBD2	TRBJ2-5	CASSQAGSGRAQETQYF	TGCGCCAGCAGCCAAGCAGGTAGCGGGAGGGCCCAAGAGACCCAGTACTTC
TRBV15	NA	NA	TRBJ2-3	CATSFSADTQYF	TGTGCCACCAGCTTCAGCGCAGATACGCAGTATTTT
TRBV9	few	NA	TRBJ2-7	CASSVVGYEQYF	TGTGCCAGCAGCGTAGTGGGATACGAGCAGTACTTC
TRBV5-1	NA	NA	TRBJ2-5	CASSSAPDQETQYF	TGCGCCAGCAGCTCGGCGCCGGACCAAGAGACCCAGTACTTC
TRBV30	NA	NA	TRBJ1-5	CAWSEGNQPQHF	TGTGCCTGGAGCGAGGGCAATCAGCCCCAGCATTTT
TRBV5-1	NA	NA	TRBJ2-5	CASSPPRGAQETQYF	TGCGCCAGCAGCCCTCCCAGGGGAGCACAAGAGACCCAGTACTTC
TRBV7-9	NA	NA	TRBJ2-3	CASSPGRFSTDTQYF	TGTGCCAGCAGCCCGGGGCGTTTCTCCACAGATACGCAGTATTTT
TRBV7-2	NA	NA	TRBJ2-1	CASSLVQHNEQFF	TGTGCCAGCAGCTTAGTCCAGCACAATGAGCAGTTCTTC
TRBV27	NA	NA	TRBJ2-1	CASRKIAINSYNEQFF	TGTGCCAGCAGGAAAATCGCGATAAACTCCTACAATGAGCAGTTCTTC
TRBV14	few	NA	TRBJ2-1	CASSQVRGNYNEQFF	TGTGCCAGCAGCCAAGTACGAGGGAACTACAATGAGCAGTTCTTC
TRBV11-3	NA	TRBD1	TRBJ2-1	CASSLGWAGGNNEQFF	TGTGCCAGCAGCTTAGGTTGGGCAGGGGGAAACAATGAGCAGTTCTTC
TRBV29-1	NA	NA	TRBJ2-7	CSVLGGREEQYF	TGCAGCGTCCTCGGGGGGCGCGAGGAGCAGTACTTC
TRBV30	NA	NA	TRBJ1-4	CAWSDRAEKLFF	TGTGCCTGGAGTGACCGCGCAGAAAAACTGTTTTTT
TRBV29-1	few	NA	TRBJ2-7	CSAIQGAAYEQYF	TGCAGTGCCATCCAGGGAGCTGCCTACGAGCAGTACTTC
TRBV15	few	TRBD2	TRBJ2-1	CATSRGTSGRYNEQFF	TGTGCCACCAGCAGAGGGACTAGCGGGAGATACAATGAGCAGTTCTTC
TRBV27	NA	TRBD1	TRBJ2-7	CASSARTGGYEQYF	TGTGCCAGCAGTGCACGGACAGGCGGCTACGAGCAGTACTTC
TRBV15	NA	NA	TRBJ2-1	CATSRGSYSYNEQFF	TGTGCCACCAGCAGAGGGTCCTACTCCTACAATGAGCAGTTCTTC
TRBV30	NA	NA	TRBJ1-2	CAGPQVNYGYTF	TGTGCCGGACCACAGGTTAACTATGGCTACACCTTC
TRBV11-2	once	NA	TRBJ1-5	CASSLGGERNQPQHF	TGTGCCAGCAGCTTAGGAGGGGAGCGGAATCAGCCCCAGCATTTT
TRBV12-5	NA	NA	TRBJ2-1	CASARSEFEQFF	TGTGCTAGTGCCCGGTCAGAGTTTGAGCAGTTCTTC
TRBV30	NA	TRBD2	TRBJ2-1	CAWSDPGLAGWNEQFF	TGTGCCTGGAGCGACCCTGGACTAGCGGGTTGGAATGAGCAGTTCTTC
TRBV29-1	NA	NA	TRBJ2-1	CSVGLASGGNWVYEQFF	TGCAGCGTTGGATTGGCGAGCGGAGGCAATTGGGTCTATGAGCAGTTCTTC
TRBV28	few	NA	TRBJ2-5	CASNQGGTQYF	TGTGCCAGCAACCAGGGAGGGACCCAGTACTTC